Presented here are 19 T cell receptor beta chains from one specimen sequenced in a study of regulatory T cells in long-lasting Graves disease (dated by TCRdb to about 2021). The time point label of this sample denotes: persistent/refractory GD, antithyroid drugs over 5 years with positive TRAb. For both TCR sequencing and RNA sequencing, RNA was extracted from PBMCs in TRIzol. Library prep was done by multiplex PCR. The run used an Illumina HiSeq 4000. CDR3 regions were amplified by Arm-PCR with iRepertoire HTBI primers to construct TCR beta libraries. TCRdb reprocessed the public reads (quality trimming at Q25 with fastp, clone calling with MiXCR) and kept in-frame beta chains. For every CDR3 protein sequence, its rows merge into one entry that carries the most common genes and DNA. The sample profile shows 300,000 to 500,000 distinct CDR3 sequences; 20% of them were found once. In total, the top ten clones hold 20% to 25% of the sample.

This sample comprised peripheral blood mononuclear cells (PBMCs), obtained when the disease was refractory, from a patient treated with antithyroid drugs. The receptors come from a female donor with Graves disease.

This clonotype was recorded many times. The rearrangement links TRBV7-8 to TRBJ1-1; 9 bases line up with TRBD1. This CDR3 is built from 16 residues. With 4 bases clipped from V and 4 bases from J, the junction kept 10 bases outside the gene matches. Germline lookup yields CDR1 SGHVS and CDR2 FQNEAQ. This chain's CDR3 is CASSSRGQGLSTEAFF. The CDR3 bases are TGTGCCAGCAGCTCCCGGGGACAGGGTTTGAGCACTGAAGCTTTCTTT.

The chain links TRBV6-5 to TRBJ2-5, with 7 bases aligning to TRBD2. CDR1 and CDR2 from the germline V gene are MNHEY and SVGAGI. The CDR3 runs 15 residues. V shed 2 bases, J shed 1 base, and the junction held 4 bases outside the gene matches. CDR3 coding DNA: TGTGCCAGCAGTTACGGCGCTAGCGGCCAAGAGACCCAGTACTTC. This translates into CASSYGASGQETQYF.

This chain uses TRBV12-3 or TRBV12-4 with TRBJ2-3, with D uncertain. This CDR3 contains 12 residues. Trimming left V 6 bases short and J 4 bases short, with 8 bases between. CDR3: CASSSTPDTQYF. The CDR3 region has the DNA TGTGCCAGCAGCTCGACCCCAGATACGCAGTATTTT.

The chain employs TRBV20-1 and TRBJ1-1; TRBD1 might be the D (5 bases). Trimming left V 7 bases short and J 1 base short, with 13 bases between. The CDR3 runs to 13 residues. Germline CDR1 DFQATT, CDR2 SNEGSKA (reference sequence). The CDR3 sequence: CSVPPGGNTEAFF. CDR3 bases: TGCAGTGTCCCCCCCGGGGGGAACACTGAAGCTTTCTTT.

This clonotype was seen more than once but under ten times. The rearrangement links TRBV29-1 to TRBJ1-2; TRBD1 might be the D (6 bases). The CDR3 totals 14 residues. CDR1 SQVTM and CDR2 ANQGSEA come from the germline V gene. Trimming took 4 bases from V and 4 from J, leaving 16 bases between them. The chain's CDR3 is CSVARLGAAYGYTF. CDR3 sequence (DNA): TGCAGCGTTGCCAGGTTGGGGGCTGCCTATGGCTACACCTTC.

Ten or more counts support this clonotype. The rearrangement joins TRBV7-2 to TRBJ2-7, with TRBD2 identical over 13 bases. J lost 2 bases, V lost 5 bases, and 9 bases had no gene match. Germline V gene sequence: CDR1 SGHTA, CDR2 FQGNSA. The CDR3 loop spans 17 amino acids. CDR3: CASSARTSGSRTYEQYF. The CDR3 DNA reads as TGTGCCAGCAGCGCCAGGACTAGCGGGAGTCGCACCTACGAGCAGTACTTC.

V gene TRBV5-6 combines with J gene TRBJ2-2; 9 positions match TRBD1. CDR3 length: 15 residues. The ends lost 4 bases at V and 5 bases at J; junction bases unmatched: 6. Germline CDR1 is SGHDT and CDR2 is YYEEEE. The DNA of the CDR3 is TGTGCCAGCAGCACACGACAGGGGGATACCGGGGAGCTGTTTTTT. Its protein is CASSTRQGDTGELFF.

This clonotype was observed a few times. The gene calls are TRBV14 and TRBJ2-7; D is ambiguous. Trimming removed 1 base from V and 3 bases from J, with 7 bases in between. Looked up from germline, CDR1 is SGHDN and CDR2 is FVKESK. This CDR3 is built from 13 residues. DNA of the CDR3: TGTGCCAGCAGCCAAGCATGGGGCTACGAGCAGTACTTC. Its translation is CASSQAWGYEQYF.

This clonotype was picked up a small number of times. This chain uses TRBV6-1 with TRBJ1-6, with 7 bases aligning to TRBD1. The CDR3 length is 15 residues. J gave up 5 bases and V 2 bases, and 3 bases lay outside the gene matches. The V gene's germline CDR1 is MNHNS and CDR2 SASEGT. The CDR3 DNA follows: TGTGCCAGCAGTGAACCGGGACAGCATAATTCACCCCTCCACTTT. It yields the protein CASSEPGQHNSPLHF.

This clonotype was counted many times. The chain joins TRBV6-5 to TRBJ1-2; D gene ambiguous. Germline CDR1 is MNHEY and CDR2 is SVGAGI. The CDR3 is 13 residues long. V shed 3 bases and J shed 5 bases, with 10 bases lying between them. Here the CDR3 reads CASSYGGGYGYTF. In DNA form, the CDR3 reads TGTGCCAGCAGTTATGGCGGCGGGTATGGCTACACCTTC.

The table lists this clonotype with many counts. This chain joins TRBV2 and TRBJ1-1; TRBD1 might be the D (5 bases). The CDR3 is 10 residues long. With 8 bases removed from V and 7 bases from J, the gap between germline ends came to 8 bases. In germline, CDR1 is SNHLY, CDR2 FYNNEI. For the CDR3, the DNA is TGTGCCAGCGGGACCGTTGAAGCTTTCTTT. Protein sequence: CASGTVEAFF.

V and J are TRBV6-5 and TRBJ1-5; 9 bases fit TRBD1. Germline V gives CDR1 MNHEY, CDR2 SVGAGI. The CDR3 is 16 residues long. J lost 6 bases, V lost 2 bases, and 8 bases had no gene match. CDR3 region: CASSYTGQGWGQPQHF. The CDR3 DNA follows: TGTGCCAGCAGTTACACGGGACAGGGCTGGGGTCAGCCCCAGCATTTT.

V and J are TRBV6-9 and TRBJ2-7; D may be TRBD1 (6 bases). CDR3 size: 17 residues. CDR1 is MNHGY, CDR2 SVAAGI, per germline. Trimming shortened V by 3 bases and J by 1 base, and 19 bases separated the two germline ends. In nucleotides, the CDR3 is TGTGCCAGCAGTTACACCCAGGGGTTCCGGCTTTCCTACGAGCAGTACTTC. It codes for CASSYTQGFRLSYEQYF.

This clonotype was counted between two and nine times. V usage is TRBV28 and J usage is TRBJ2-5, with 12 bases matching TRBD2. The V segment lost 6 bases and the J segment 1 base; nucleotides outside the gene matches: 18. This CDR3 comprises 20 residues. The germline V gene encodes CDR1 MDHEN and CDR2 SYDVKM. CDR3 DNA sequence: TGTGCCAGCAGCACTCCTCCTTTCGGGCTAGCGGGAGGGGGCCAAGAGACCCAGTACTTC. Translated, it gives CASSTPPFGLAGGGQETQYF.

This clonotype was seen repeatedly, ten times or more. This chain connects TRBV3-1 to TRBJ1-2; 9 positions agree with TRBD1. CDR3 length: 15 residues. The germline gives CDR1 LGHDT, CDR2 YNNKEL (reference sequence). The trim removed 4 bases at V and 6 bases at J, leaving 9 bases unmatched. The CDR3 here is CASSRPTGGINGYTF. The CDR3 DNA reads as TGTGCCAGCAGCCGACCAACAGGGGGCATTAATGGCTACACCTTC.

This clonotype was counted ten times or more. V and J are TRBV6-1 and TRBJ2-7, with D perhaps given as TRBD1 or TRBD2 (5 bases each). The CDR3 loop spans 13 amino acids. Trimming took 3 bases from V and 5 from J, leaving 11 bases between them. Germline CDR1 reads MNHNS; CDR2 reads SASEGT. The CDR3 reads CASSDWGMNEQYF. In DNA, the CDR3 is TGTGCCAGCAGTGACTGGGGGATGAACGAGCAGTACTTC.

This clonotype was picked up a small number of times. The genes are TRBV7-9 and TRBJ1-1; possibly TRBD1 for D (5 bases). The length of the CDR3 is 17 residues. CDR1 and CDR2 from the germline V gene are SEHNR and FQNEAQ (reference sequence). Trimming cost V 4 bases and J 1 base, with 19 bases left between them. The CDR3 region is CASSSSHLGPTNTEAFF. The DNA for the CDR3 is TGTGCCAGCAGCTCGTCCCATCTGGGACCTACGAACACTGAAGCTTTCTTT.

Comment on this clonotype: A much larger clone differs from this one at a single base, so this may be a read error. J is TRBJ1-2 and V is TRBV5-1; 7 bases fit TRBD1. Germline CDR1 reads SGHRS; CDR2 reads YFSETQ. The trim removed 7 bases at V and 8 bases at J, leaving 14 bases unmatched. The CDR3 is 14 amino acids. The CDR3, as DNA: TGCGCCAGCCACCCACCGGGACAGAAAGGAGGCTACACCTTC. Translating it yields CASHPPGQKGGYTF. Looking up the rest from reference TRBV5-1 and TRBJ1-2 gives the full variable domain: KAGVTQTPRYLIKTRGQQVTLSCSPISGHRSVSWYQQTPGQGLQFLFEYFSETQRNKGNFPGRFSGRQFSNSRSEMNVSTLELGDSALYLCASHPPGQKGGYTFGSGTRLTVV.

Notes on this clonotype: Without the conserved terminal phenylalanine or tryptophan, this CDR3 likely stems from a read error. V is TRBV6-9 and J is TRBJ2-5, with D perhaps TRBD2 (5 bases). Trimming took off 3 bases at V and 2 bases at J, with 10 bases between the two ends. Germline CDR1 is MNHGY and CDR2 is SVAAGI. CDR3 length: 14 amino acids. CDR3 sequence: CASSYERRQETQYL. The CDR3 DNA sequence: TGTGCCAGCAGTTACGAGCGGAGGCAAGAGACCCAGTACCTC.